The 11 T cell receptor beta chains below all came from one sample that was sequenced in a study of blood T cell repertoires in COVID-19. Here immunoSEQ multiplex PCR was the method, and the copy in TCRdb shows in-frame clones only, minus some. The repertoire holds some 80,000 clones, with over 85% as singletons. The sample taken for sequencing was peripheral blood. The receptors shown here come from a woman older than 75 with active or convalescent COVID-19.

A single count supports this clone. The chain uses TRBV2 and TRBJ1-2; TRBD1 agrees at 7 bases. Looked up from germline, CDR1 is SNHLY and CDR2 is FYNNEI. V was clipped by 3 bases and J by 5 bases; unmatched bases: 3. The CDR3 contains 13 residues. CDR3 nucleotides: TGTGCCAGCAGTGAGGGACAGCCTTATGGCTACACCTTC. Encoded protein: CASSEGQPYGYTF.

The CDR3 region has the DNA TGCGCCAGCAGCTCCGGGACACCCTATGGCTACACCTTC. As protein: CASSSGTPYGYTF. This chain links TRBV5-1 with TRBJ1-2; D possibly corresponds to TRBD1 (6 bases). Germline V CDR1 and CDR2: SGHRS, YFSETQ. V was cut by 3 bases and J by 4 bases, with 10 bases left in between. The CDR3 is made up of 13 amino acids. Variable domain in full (rest from reference TRBV5-1 and TRBJ1-2): KAGVTQTPRYLIKTRGQQVTLSCSPISGHRSVSWYQQTPGQGLQFLFEYFSETQRNKGNFPGRFSGRQFSNSRSEMNVSTLELGDSALYLCASSSGTPYGYTFGSGTRLTVV.

The chain recombines TRBV6-4 with TRBJ1-2; D remains unclear. The CDR3 loop spans 15 amino acids. CDR1 and CDR2 from the germline V gene are MRHNA and SNTAGT. The V end was cut by 0 bases, the J end by 6 bases, with 14 bases between. This chain's CDR3 is CASSDSIRGWNGYTF. The CDR3 DNA sequence: TGTGCCAGCAGTGACTCGATTAGAGGGTGGAATGGCTACACCTTC.

The chain carries TRBV6-6 and TRBJ2-7, with D perhaps matching TRBD2 (7 bases). The V and J ends lost 0 bases and 5 bases respectively, with 14 bases between them. This CDR3 is built from 15 residues. Germline-derived CDR1 and CDR2 are MNHNY and SVGAGI (reference sequence). This chain's CDR3 is CASSYSGAGRDEQYF. The CDR3 nucleotides read TGTGCCAGCAGTTACTCGGGGGCGGGGAGGGACGAGCAGTACTTC.

The chain has TRBV6-6 and TRBJ2-5; TRBD2 is a possible D gene (6 bases). Germline values: CDR1 MNHNY, CDR2 SVGAGI (reference sequence). The CDR3 contains 15 residues. Trimming shortened V by 2 bases and J by 2 bases, and 12 bases separated the two germline ends. CDR3 sequence (DNA): TGTGCCAGCAGTTACGGGCTAGCGCAGCAAGAGACCCAGTACTTC. It specifies CASSYGLAQQETQYF.

The chain couples TRBV9 to TRBJ2-1; D might be TRBD2 (6 bases). CDR3 length: 16 residues. V gave up 4 bases and J gave up 8 bases, with 22 bases separating them. Germline-derived CDR1 and CDR2 are SGDLS and YYNGEE. CDR3 nucleotides: TGTGCCAGCAGCTCCCCTGGAGGGCATGAAGGACATGAGCAGTTCTTC. This sequence encodes CASSSPGGHEGHEQFF.

The V and J genes are TRBV18 and TRBJ2-7, with 8 bases aligning to TRBD1. CDR3 length: 16 amino acids. V dropped 2 bases and J dropped 0; count of bases not matched to a gene: 6. Germline CDR1 reads KGHSH; CDR2 reads LQKENI. CDR3: CASSPGAGQVSYEQYF. The CDR3 DNA sequence: TGTGCCAGCTCACCAGGTGCGGGACAGGTCTCCTACGAGCAGTACTTC.

V and J are TRBV9 and TRBJ2-3; D might be TRBD2 (6 bases). The germline gives CDR1 SGDLS, CDR2 YYNGEE. V was trimmed by 2 bases and J by 4 bases, leaving 17 bases between them. The CDR3 has 16 residues. The CDR3 region has the DNA TGTGCCAGCAGCGTTTATCGGGGCGGGGAGTCAGATACGCAGTATTTT. Protein: CASSVYRGGESDTQYF.

Here the CDR3 DNA reads TGTGCCACCAGCAGAGGACACCTTACTAGCGGGGCGAGAAATGAGCAGTTCTTC. Translated: CATSRGHLTSGARNEQFF. V and J are TRBV15 and TRBJ2-1, with 10 bases matching TRBD2. Trimming at V came to 1 base and at J to 7 bases, leaving 13 bases not matched to a gene. CDR3 length equals 18 residues. Per germline, CDR1 LNHNV and CDR2 YYDKDF (reference sequence).

The chain is built from TRBV6-1 and TRBJ1-6; D perhaps matches TRBD1 (5 bases). Germline V CDR1 and CDR2: MNHNS, SASEGT. There are 15 residues in the CDR3. Trimming removed 2 bases from V and 8 bases from J, with 13 bases in between. DNA of the CDR3: TGTGCCAGCAGTGAATTTTCGGGGGGTCATTCACCCCTCCACTTT. Translated, it gives CASSEFSGGHSPLHF.

This chain uses TRBV6-1 with TRBJ2-7, with D perhaps matching TRBD2 (6 bases). Deletions cut 0 bases from V and 1 base from J, with 10 bases between. The CDR3 spans 15 residues. From germline, CDR1 is MNHNS and CDR2 SASEGT. The chain's CDR3 is CASSEAGGASYEQYF. The CDR3 DNA sequence: TGTGCCAGCAGTGAAGCGGGGGGAGCGTCCTACGAGCAGTACTTC.